The source of this T cell receptor beta chain is a study of shared clonotypes between healthy human individuals. CDR1 is LNHDA, CDR2 SQIVND, per germline (reference sequence). The CDR3 has 16 amino acids. The V and J ends lost 3 bases and 4 bases respectively, with 19 bases between them. TCRdb keeps only in-frame clones here, not all; method: immunoSEQ multiplex PCR. The repertoire holds 2 million to 3 million clones, roughly nine tenths seen once, with over 0.12% in the top ten. This clone was seen a single time. Sequenced: naive CD4+ T cells sorted from blood. Described subset: CD45RA+ positively selected. The chain joins TRBV19 to TRBJ2-7; tentatively, D is TRBD2 (5 bases). This TCR was recovered from a man aged 18 to 29 in good health. The CDR3: CASSISGLSPQYEQYF. The CDR3 DNA follows: TGTGCCAGTAGTATCTCGGGGTTGAGTCCCCAATACGAGCAGTACTTC.